This paragraph covers one T cell receptor (beta chain) sequence. Assay used: immunoSEQ multiplex PCR; TCRdb lists only in-frame clones, some missing. The sample consists of 88,000 or so clones, about 90% of them appearing once. These data belong to a study of T cells after somatic rescue of genetic block. The CDR3 length is 14 residues. The origin of this receptor is a young woman. This chain joins TRBV21-1 and TRBJ2-1. TRBV21-1 counts as a pseudogene. The sequencing input was peripheral blood mononuclear cells (PBMCs). CDR3 DNA sequence: TGTGCCAGCCGCCTCGAAGACTCCTACAATGAGCAGTTCTTC. Protein: CASRLEDSYNEQFF.